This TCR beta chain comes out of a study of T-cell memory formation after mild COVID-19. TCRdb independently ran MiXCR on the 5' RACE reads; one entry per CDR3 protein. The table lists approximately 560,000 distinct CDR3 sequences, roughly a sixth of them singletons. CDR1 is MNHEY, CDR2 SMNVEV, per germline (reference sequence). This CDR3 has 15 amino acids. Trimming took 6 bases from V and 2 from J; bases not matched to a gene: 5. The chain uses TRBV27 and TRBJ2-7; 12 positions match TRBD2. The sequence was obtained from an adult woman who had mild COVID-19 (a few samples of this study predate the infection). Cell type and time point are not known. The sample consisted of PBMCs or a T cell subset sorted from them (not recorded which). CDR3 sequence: CASSRLAGDTYEQYF. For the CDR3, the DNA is TGTGCCAGCAGCCGACTAGCGGGGGACACCTACGAGCAGTACTTC.